This passage covers 26 T cell receptor beta chains from one sample sequenced in a study of identical twins (TCRdb year 2016). The protocol used for the library was 5' RACE. The instrument was an Illumina HiSeq 2000. TCRdb took the public reads, trimmed them with fastp at Q25, ran MiXCR for clone calling and kept in-frame beta chains. Every distinct CDR3 protein forms one entry, paired with its most common genes and DNA. Within this sample are roughly 700,000 distinct CDR3 sequences, with about 9.4% of them counted one time only. 0.75% to 1% of the sample rests with the top ten. The same specimen was also included in a second study, on yellow fever vaccine responses in identical twins.

Sequenced input: PBMCs. All receptors come from a woman in her late teens or twenties in good health.

At least ten counts were recorded for this clonotype. This chain uses TRBV12-3 or TRBV12-4 with TRBJ2-3; D is unresolved. V lost 5 bases and J 5 bases, leaving 14 bases between the germline ends. This CDR3 spans 14 amino acids. The CDR3 is CASSPRLAGDTQYF. The CDR3 DNA sequence: TGTGCCAGCAGTCCCCGGTTAGCTGGAGATACGCAGTATTTT.

The gene calls are TRBV5-6 and TRBJ2-2, with D hard to call. Trimming stripped 2 bases from V and 7 bases from J, with 6 bases between. Germline loops: CDR1 SGHDT, CDR2 YYEEEE. The CDR3 loop spans 12 amino acids. As DNA, the CDR3 is TGTGCCAGCAGCTTCATTTACGGGGAGCTGTTTTTT. Protein: CASSFIYGELFF.

The chain joins TRBV6-5 to TRBJ2-4, with 7 positions matching TRBD1. The junction had 8 bases not matched to a gene; V was cut back by 0 bases and J by 6 bases. Germline V CDR1 and CDR2: MNHEY, SVGAGI. The CDR3 length is 16 residues. CDR3 residues: CASSYSTGSSLNIQYF. In DNA, the CDR3 is TGTGCCAGCAGTTACTCGACAGGGAGCTCTTTAAACATTCAGTACTTC.

In this sample, this clonotype turned up a few times. The chain joins TRBV10-3 to TRBJ2-7; D perhaps matches TRBD2 (5 bases). CDR1 and CDR2 from the germline V gene are ENHRY and SYGVKD. The CDR3 has 16 residues. Trimming took 0 bases from V and 3 from J, leaving 15 bases between them. The CDR3 sequence: CAISESEGLGFYEQYF. CDR3 DNA sequence: TGTGCCATCAGTGAGTCAGAGGGTCTAGGATTCTACGAGCAGTACTTC.

This clonotype was seen a handful of times. The genes are TRBV6-4 and TRBJ2-7; D not certain. With 0 bases removed from V and 1 base from J, the gap between germline ends came to 19 bases. There are 18 residues in the CDR3. Germline lookup yields CDR1 MRHNA and CDR2 SNTAGT. CDR3 coding DNA: TGTGCCAGCAGTGACTCGAGGAAATTGCAGGTTTATTCCTACGAGCAGTACTTC. Protein: CASSDSRKLQVYSYEQYF.

V gene TRBV6-2 or TRBV6-3 combines with J gene TRBJ2-7, with 8 bases matching TRBD2. The germline V gene has CDR1 MNHEY and CDR2 SVGEGT. V gave up 6 bases and J gave up 5 bases; unmatched junction bases: 12. The CDR3 loop spans 15 amino acids. The CDR3 DNA is TGTGCCAGCAGCCCCGCGGCCAGCGGGGGTGACGAGCAGTACTTC. Encoded protein: CASSPAASGGDEQYF.

The chain couples TRBV20-1 to TRBJ1-2; D not resolved. Germline CDR1 reads DFQATT; CDR2 reads SNEGSKA (reference sequence). The CDR3 loop spans 16 amino acids. Trimming stripped 3 bases from V and 8 bases from J, with 25 bases between. The CDR3 is CSASYPTLALMGGYTF. In nucleotides, the CDR3 is TGCAGTGCTAGCTATCCAACGCTTGCCCTTATGGGGGGCTACACCTTC.

This clonotype was counted only a few times. The chain joins TRBV29-1 to TRBJ2-7; the match to TRBD1 covers 7 bases. V shed 6 bases, J shed 3 bases, and the junction held 11 bases outside the gene matches. In germline, CDR1 is SQVTM, CDR2 ANQGSEA. CDR3 length: 14 residues. DNA for the CDR3: TGCAGCGTCCATGGGGGTCAGGGGGTCTACGAGCAGTACTTC. Translating gives CSVHGGQGVYEQYF.

This clonotype was seen repeatedly, ten times or more. This rearrangement joins TRBV18 to TRBJ2-3; 8 bases are shared with TRBD1. The V segment lost 7 bases and the J segment 0 bases; nucleotides outside the gene matches: 9. The CDR3 contains 16 residues. CDR1 is KGHSH, CDR2 LQKENI, per germline. The chain's CDR3 is CASLRQGTTSTDTQYF. CDR3 sequence (DNA): TGTGCCAGCTTACGACAGGGGACCACTAGCACAGATACGCAGTATTTT.

This clonotype was observed a handful of times. CDR3 sequence reads: CSGPGQGEETQYF. The CDR3 nucleotides are TGCAGTGGGCCGGGACAGGGAGAAGAGACCCAGTACTTC. V usage is TRBV20-1 and J usage is TRBJ2-5; the match to TRBD1 covers 9 bases. This CDR3 spans 13 amino acids. The junction had 6 bases not matched to a gene; V was cut back by 7 bases and J by 3 bases. Germline CDR1 is DFQATT and CDR2 is SNEGSKA (reference sequence).

Comments on this clonotype: A read error may explain this, as a much larger clone is one base away. The chain employs TRBV10-3 and TRBJ2-3; 8 nucleotides line up with TRBD1. The ends lost 3 bases at V and 2 bases at J; junction bases unmatched: 1. Looked up from germline, CDR1 is ENHRY and CDR2 is SYGVKD. The CDR3 sequence is 14 residues long. For the CDR3, the DNA is TGTGCCATCAGTGACAGGGGGCTCACAGATACGCAGTATTTT. Protein sequence: CAISDRGLTDTQYF.

The genes are TRBV6-2 or TRBV6-3 and TRBJ1-1; D remains unclear. The germline V and J ends were trimmed by 5 bases and 10 bases, with 20 bases remaining between them. Germline V gene lookup returns CDR1 MNHEY and CDR2 SVGEGT. The CDR3 length is 14 residues. The CDR3 DNA is TGTGCCAGCAGTCGGGGAGGTATGGATCGGATAGCTTTCTTT. Residues: CASSRGGMDRIAFF.

The chain employs TRBV24-1 and TRBJ2-1, with 7 bases lining up with TRBD1. With V trimmed by 4 bases and J by 8 bases, 7 bases remained unmatched. The CDR3 extends over 14 amino acids. Germline V CDR1 and CDR2: KGHDR, SFDVKD. CDR3 DNA sequence: TGTGCCACCAGTGACCCGACAGGGAGCCATGAGCAGTTCTTC. Its protein product is CATSDPTGSHEQFF.

This clonotype was counted at least ten times. V is TRBV12-3 or TRBV12-4 and J is TRBJ2-3, with 8 bases matching TRBD1. V trimming: 3 bases; J trimming: 5 bases; junction bases outside the gene matches: 7. The CDR3 sequence is 15 residues long. The DNA for the CDR3 is TGTGCCAGCAGTTTGGGGACAGGCAAGGGAGATACGCAGTATTTT. It codes for CASSLGTGKGDTQYF.

This clonotype was counted between two and nine times. The chain combines TRBV4-3 with TRBJ1-1; D unresolved. With 0 bases removed from V and 5 bases from J, the gap between germline ends came to 13 bases. Germline V gene data show CDR1 as LGHNA and CDR2 as YSLEER. CDR3 size: 15 residues. The CDR3 protein is CASSQEVWGATEAFF. In DNA form, the CDR3 reads TGCGCCAGCAGCCAAGAAGTCTGGGGAGCAACTGAAGCTTTCTTT.

This chain uses TRBV6-1 with TRBJ2-3; 7 nucleotides align to TRBD2. CDR1 and CDR2 (germline): MNHNS, SASEGT. J gave up 9 bases and V 4 bases, and 13 bases lay outside the gene matches. This CDR3 is 15 amino acids long. Written as DNA, the CDR3 is TGTGCCAGCAGTGTTGGAAGGACTAGTCAAGGCACGCAGTATTTT. Translating gives CASSVGRTSQGTQYF.

This clonotype showed up many times. An end of the junction differs from the germline gene, which may be a read error. This chain connects TRBV7-7 to TRBJ2-3; TRBD2 is a possible D gene (5 bases). CDR1 and CDR2 from the germline V gene are SSHAT and FNYEAQ (reference sequence). CDR3 length: 17 amino acids. The CDR3 here is CASSPSLGPPGTDTQYF. Here the CDR3 DNA reads TGTGCTAGCAGCCCTAGCCTAGGTCCTCCGGGCACAGATACGCAGTATTTT.

There are a few counts of this clonotype. The gene calls are TRBV6-5 and TRBJ2-7; 12 nucleotides match TRBD2. This CDR3 has 18 amino acids. Germline-derived CDR1 and CDR2 are MNHEY and SVGAGI. Trimming at V came to 0 bases and at J to 2 bases, leaving 8 bases not matched to a gene. The CDR3 DNA is TGTGCCAGCAGTTACTCGAAACTAGCGGGAGGAAGGGCCTACGAGCAGTACTTC. This encodes CASSYSKLAGGRAYEQYF.

This clonotype occurred a few times. The V and J genes are TRBV20-1 and TRBJ2-7, with 7 bases lining up with TRBD2. With 5 bases clipped from V and 3 bases from J, the junction kept 7 bases outside the gene matches. The CDR3 is made up of 13 amino acids. Germline-derived CDR1 and CDR2 are DFQATT and SNEGSKA (reference sequence). CDR3 region: CSAGDYRGYEQYF. The CDR3, as DNA: TGCAGTGCTGGGGACTATCGGGGCTACGAGCAGTACTTC.

This clonotype was seen more than once but under ten times. The chain joins TRBV4-3 to TRBJ1-2; a weak D match, TRBD1 (5 bases). CDR1 and CDR2 (germline): LGHNA, YSLEER. The germline V and J ends were trimmed by 1 base and 7 bases, with 13 bases remaining between them. CDR3 length: 14 amino acids. For the CDR3, the DNA is TGCGCCAGCAGCCAAGGGCAGGGAGTTGGTGGCTACACCTTC. Its translation is CASSQGQGVGGYTF.

This clonotype was observed many times. J is TRBJ2-1 and V is TRBV27; D gene unclear. V gave up 3 bases and J gave up 9 bases, with 15 bases separating them. Germline V CDR1 and CDR2: MNHEY, SMNVEV (reference sequence). The CDR3 length is 14 residues. The CDR3 is CASSFFLSGSEQFF. DNA for the CDR3: TGTGCCAGCAGTTTCTTTTTATCTGGTAGTGAGCAGTTCTTC.

This clonotype showed up just a few times. This chain uses TRBV29-1 with TRBJ1-1; perhaps TRBD1 as D (5 bases). Germline-derived CDR1 and CDR2 are SQVTM and ANQGSEA. The CDR3 has 12 residues. The V gene lost 7 bases and the J gene lost 4 bases, with 13 bases spanning the gap. CDR3 bases: TGCAGCGGTCGGGGCCTTCCCACTGAAGCTTTCTTT. Its protein is CSGRGLPTEAFF.

This clonotype turned up a few times. The CDR3 sequence: CSVAGAGVWGISYNEQFF. In nucleotides, the CDR3 is TGCAGCGTTGCGGGAGCGGGAGTATGGGGAATCTCCTACAATGAGCAGTTCTTC. The gene calls are TRBV29-1 and TRBJ2-1; 8 bases line up with TRBD2. The germline CDR1 and CDR2 sequences are SQVTM and ANQGSEA. This CDR3 contains 18 residues. Germline trimming cut 4 bases from V and 0 bases from J; bases unmatched to any gene: 14.

The chain has TRBV11-2 and TRBJ2-5, with 10 positions matching TRBD2. CDR3 length: 17 residues. V gave up 5 bases and J gave up 2 bases; unmatched junction bases: 11. In germline, CDR1 is SGHAT, CDR2 FQNNGV. CDR3: CASSQGAGGRVQETQYF. CDR3 coding DNA: TGTGCCAGCAGCCAGGGAGCGGGGGGGCGTGTGCAAGAGACCCAGTACTTC.

This clonotype has just a few counts. This chain links TRBV3-1 with TRBJ2-6, with D tentatively TRBD1 (5 bases). The germline gives CDR1 LGHDT, CDR2 YNNKEL (reference sequence). The V end lost 0 bases, the J end lost 2 bases, and 14 bases lay between the germline ends. The CDR3 runs to 18 residues. CDR3 protein: CASSQEVGAVPGANVLTF. CDR3 coding DNA: TGTGCCAGCAGCCAAGAAGTAGGGGCGGTTCCTGGGGCCAACGTCCTGACTTTC.

This clonotype was seen many times. The chain employs TRBV4-2 and TRBJ2-6; D perhaps matches TRBD1 (6 bases). The CDR3 runs 18 residues. Germline V lookup: CDR1 LGHNA, CDR2 YNFKEQ. The ends were cut back, 2 bases at V and 2 bases at J, with 16 bases in the middle. CDR3 sequence reads: CASSQFTGTTPGANVLTF. In nucleotides, the CDR3 is TGTGCCAGCAGCCAATTCACCGGGACAACTCCTGGGGCCAACGTCCTGACTTTC.